Presented here are 32 T cell receptor beta chains from one specimen sequenced in a study of PD-1 blockade in classical Hodgkin lymphoma. Generated by immunoSEQ multiplex PCR, the TCRdb table keeps only in-frame clones and is missing some. The sample includes 6,000 to 8,500 clones, 70% to 80% of them seen just once. Relapses following autologous stem cell transplantation were seen in all patients, with brentuximab vedotin exposure varying. Material: peripheral blood mononuclear cells (PBMCs), obtained before the second cycle of nivolumab. Every receptor here comes from a human donor with classical Hodgkin lymphoma.

J is TRBJ2-1 and V is TRBV19; 8 bases map to TRBD2. The CDR3 covers 15 residues. The germline V gene has CDR1 LNHDA and CDR2 SQIVND (reference sequence). J lost 0 bases, V lost 5 bases, and 3 bases had no gene match. The CDR3 nucleotides read TGTGCCAGTAGTTCCAGCGGGAGCTCCTACAATGAGCAGTTCTTC. As protein: CASSSSGSSYNEQFF.

This clone was detected only a few times. The genes are TRBV27 and TRBJ2-7; D is uncertain. Trimming removed 4 bases from V and 1 base from J, with 11 bases in between. CDR3 size: 14 residues. Per germline, CDR1 MNHEY and CDR2 SMNVEV (reference sequence). The CDR3 DNA is TGTGCCAGCAGTTCAAACGGAGTATCCTACGAGCAGTACTTC. Protein sequence: CASSSNGVSYEQYF.

V usage is TRBV7-2 and J usage is TRBJ2-5; TRBD1 matches 7 bases. V lost 2 bases to trimming and J lost 1 base; unmatched junction nucleotides: 4. This CDR3 region has 15 residues. Looked up from germline, CDR1 is SGHTA and CDR2 is FQGNSA. The CDR3 coding sequence is TGTGCCAGCAGCTTAACCGGGACAGCCCAAGAGACCCAGTACTTC. This sequence encodes CASSLTGTAQETQYF.

The J gene is TRBJ1-1, the V gene TRBV5-1; D call uncertain. V lost 2 bases and J 11 bases, leaving 13 bases between the germline ends. Germline assignment: CDR1 SGHRS and CDR2 YFSETQ. The CDR3 runs to 12 residues. CDR3 coding DNA: TGCGCCAGCAGCTTCCACGGGGAGGACGCTTTCTTT. Its protein is CASSFHGEDAFF.

This clone was seen a few times. J is TRBJ2-2 and V is TRBV27; 9 bases are a match to TRBD1. The junction had 8 bases not matched to a gene; V was cut back by 3 bases and J by 6 bases. The CDR3 is 16 amino acids. Germline V gene sequence: CDR1 MNHEY, CDR2 SMNVEV (reference sequence). CDR3 nucleotide sequence: TGTGCCAGCAGTTTCACAGGGGGCAGCGTTGCCGGGGAGCTGTTTTTT. Its translation: CASSFTGGSVAGELFF.

This chain joins TRBV9 and TRBJ2-1; 9 nucleotides agree with TRBD2. This CDR3 has 16 amino acids. The germline V gene has CDR1 SGDLS and CDR2 YYNGEE. Trimming took 6 bases from V and 10 from J; bases not matched to a gene: 17. Here the CDR3 reads CASTGTALAGRGEQFF. Here the CDR3 DNA reads TGTGCCAGCACCGGGACGGCGCTAGCGGGACGTGGGGAGCAGTTCTTC.

In its sample, this clone was seen a few times. This sequence joins TRBV7-3 and TRBJ2-3; no clear D gene. V lost 8 bases to trimming and J lost 3 bases, with 12 bases between them. CDR3 length: 13 residues. Germline CDR1 SGHTA, CDR2 FQGTGA. The CDR3: CASAQDQTDTQYF. Written as DNA, the CDR3 is TGTGCCAGCGCCCAAGACCAGACAGATACGCAGTATTTT.

The chain links TRBV5-4 to TRBJ1-1; 7 bases fit TRBD1. From germline, CDR1 is SGHNT and CDR2 YYREEE (reference sequence). The CDR3 runs 16 residues. The ends lost 0 bases at V and 5 bases at J; junction bases unmatched: 10. CDR3 amino acids: CASSLVLSRGRTEAFF. The CDR3 nucleotides read TGTGCCAGCAGCTTGGTGCTTAGCAGGGGGAGAACTGAAGCTTTCTTT.

The J gene is TRBJ2-1, the V gene TRBV7-9, with 7 bases fitting TRBD2. With 2 bases clipped from V and 7 bases from J, the junction kept 17 bases outside the gene matches. Germline CDR1 is SEHNR and CDR2 is FQNEAQ (reference sequence). The CDR3 contains 18 residues. CDR3 DNA sequence: TGTGCCAGCAGCTTAAATTTGAGGGCTACCGGGGGGAAAAATGAGCAGTTCTTC. Protein: CASSLNLRATGGKNEQFF.

The chain links TRBV28 to TRBJ2-7; TRBD1 is a possible D gene (6 bases). V gave up 10 bases and J gave up 3 bases, with 13 bases separating them. CDR3 length equals 12 residues. Germline assignment: CDR1 MDHEN and CDR2 SYDVKM. The CDR3 nucleotides are TGTGCCAACCCGACAGGACACTACGAGCAGTACTTC. Its protein is CANPTGHYEQYF.

The CDR3, as DNA: TGTGCCAGCAGCCTCGGATGGACAGACGGCTACGAGCAGTACTTC. It codes for CASSLGWTDGYEQYF. The V gene is TRBV7-9, the J gene TRBJ2-7, with D maybe TRBD1 (6 bases). Trimming took 5 bases from V and 3 from J, leaving 17 bases between them. CDR3 length: 15 amino acids. The germline gives CDR1 SEHNR, CDR2 FQNEAQ (reference sequence).

This chain uses TRBV6-1 with TRBJ1-5; D is undetermined. The CDR3 loop spans 15 amino acids. The germline V and J ends were trimmed by 1 base and 4 bases, with 11 bases remaining between them. Germline loops: CDR1 MNHNS, CDR2 SASEGT. Here the CDR3 reads CASSEVLQINQPQHF. In DNA, the CDR3 is TGTGCCAGCAGTGAAGTCTTACAGATAAATCAGCCCCAGCATTTT.

The genes are TRBV19 and TRBJ1-5; no definite D call. The CDR3 spans 14 residues. V was shortened by 4 bases and J by 7 bases, with 14 bases between the two germline ends. Germline lookup yields CDR1 LNHDA and CDR2 SQIVND (reference sequence). CDR3: CASSRTYPGQPQHF. The CDR3 DNA is TGTGCCAGTAGTAGGACTTACCCGGGGCAGCCCCAGCATTTT.

The CDR3 sequence is CASSFGQGKGGYTF. Written as DNA, the CDR3 is TGTGCCAGCAGCTTCGGACAGGGGAAGGGTGGCTACACCTTC. V and J are TRBV11-1 and TRBJ1-2, with 9 nucleotides matching TRBD1. Trimming cost V 3 bases and J 7 bases; bases outside gene matches: 6. From germline, CDR1 is SGHAT and CDR2 FQDESV (reference sequence). CDR3 length equals 14 residues.

This clone was recorded once. V usage is TRBV7-2 and J usage is TRBJ2-1; the D gene could be TRBD1 or TRBD2 (6 bases each). The CDR3 spans 15 residues. Germline V gene lookup returns CDR1 SGHTA and CDR2 FQGNSA. Trimming shortened V by 5 bases and J by 5 bases, and 16 bases separated the two germline ends. The CDR3 region has the DNA TGTGCCAGCAGCCTCACGTGGGGGGCCCACAATGAGCAGTTCTTC. This translates into CASSLTWGAHNEQFF.

This sequence joins TRBV28 and TRBJ2-1; either TRBD1 or TRBD2 may fit D (5 bases each). CDR1 MDHEN and CDR2 SYDVKM come from the germline V gene. The CDR3 is made up of 14 amino acids. V lost 3 bases, J lost 6 bases, and 12 bases lay in between. CDR3: CASSFPGAFNEQFF. CDR3 nucleotide sequence: TGTGCCAGCAGTTTTCCCGGGGCCTTCAATGAGCAGTTCTTC.

The chain employs TRBV10-3 and TRBJ1-5; D is unclear. From germline, CDR1 is ENHRY and CDR2 SYGVKD. The V gene lost 0 bases and the J gene lost 7 bases, with 16 bases spanning the gap. CDR3 length: 16 amino acids. The CDR3 spells CAISESDWSGRQPQHF. CDR3 DNA sequence: TGTGCCATCAGTGAGTCAGACTGGAGTGGTCGGCAGCCCCAGCATTTT.

The chain uses TRBV7-6 and TRBJ1-5; 8 bases align to TRBD1. J was trimmed by 6 bases and V by 6 bases; bases with no gene match: 7. Germline V gives CDR1 SGHVS, CDR2 FNYEAQ. This CDR3 is 14 amino acids long. The CDR3 sequence is CASSLGQGSQPQHF. The CDR3 DNA sequence: TGTGCCAGCAGTCTTGGACAGGGATCTCAGCCCCAGCATTTT.

V gene TRBV10-3 combines with J gene TRBJ2-1, with D possibly matching TRBD1 (6 bases). This CDR3 is built from 17 residues. Germline CDR1 and CDR2: ENHRY and SYGVKD. V gave up 0 bases and J gave up 1 base, with 13 bases separating them. CDR3 protein: CAISESSPQGSYNEQFF. The CDR3 nucleotides are TGTGCCATCAGTGAGTCGAGCCCACAGGGTTCCTACAATGAGCAGTTCTTC.

This clone was detected only once. The chain is built from TRBV9 and TRBJ2-3; tentative D call: TRBD1 (6 bases). V was clipped by 3 bases and J by 2 bases, with 13 bases between them. This CDR3 has 15 residues. Germline V gene sequence: CDR1 SGDLS, CDR2 YYNGEE. This chain's CDR3 is CASSGWQGHTDTQYF. DNA for the CDR3: TGTGCCAGCAGCGGATGGCAGGGGCACACAGATACGCAGTATTTT.

This clone has just a few counts. The V gene is TRBV9, the J gene TRBJ1-5; 8 bases fit TRBD1. The CDR3 length is 14 residues. The germline V gene has CDR1 SGDLS and CDR2 YYNGEE. J was trimmed by 3 bases and V by 4 bases; bases with no gene match: 3. The CDR3 DNA is TGTGCCAGCAGCCCCCAGGGGGCCAATCAGCCCCAGCATTTT. Translation: CASSPQGANQPQHF.

The chain is built from TRBV6-6 and TRBJ2-1; maybe TRBD1 (6 bases). The V end lost 6 bases, the J end lost 5 bases, and 8 bases lay between the germline ends. Germline V gene lookup returns CDR1 MNHNY and CDR2 SVGAGI (reference sequence). The CDR3 is 12 amino acids. CDR3 nucleotides: TGTGCCAGCAGCCCAGGGGACAATGAGCAGTTCTTC. This translates into CASSPGDNEQFF.

The chain couples TRBV4-1 to TRBJ1-2; maybe TRBD1 (6 bases). Trimming shortened V by 0 bases and J by 7 bases, and 12 bases separated the two germline ends. The V gene's germline CDR1 is MGHRA and CDR2 YSYEKL. The CDR3 is made up of 14 amino acids. The CDR3 sequence: CASSQDFTGIGYTF. The CDR3 DNA sequence: TGCGCCAGCAGCCAAGATTTCACAGGGATTGGCTACACCTTC.

The CDR3: CASSSIAGGTDTQYF. CDR3 DNA sequence: TGTGCCAGCAGCTCCATAGCGGGAGGCACAGATACGCAGTATTTT. The chain carries TRBV5-6 and TRBJ2-3; 9 nucleotides line up with TRBD2. The V segment lost 3 bases and the J segment 1 base; nucleotides outside the gene matches: 3. CDR1 SGHDT and CDR2 YYEEEE come from the germline V gene. This CDR3 is 15 amino acids long.

The chain recombines TRBV6-5 with TRBJ1-1; D is uncertain. Trimming removed 5 bases from V and 1 base from J, with 14 bases in between. Germline CDR1 MNHEY, CDR2 SVGAGI. The CDR3 consists of 15 residues. Written as DNA, the CDR3 is TGTGCCAGCAGTAAGCTTGGCAGAAAGAACACTGAAGCTTTCTTT. This gives the protein CASSKLGRKNTEAFF.

This chain links TRBV11-1 with TRBJ2-1, with 16 positions matching TRBD2. Per germline, CDR1 SGHAT and CDR2 FQDESV (reference sequence). The CDR3 contains 17 residues. The trim removed 3 bases at V and 8 bases at J, leaving 7 bases unmatched. The CDR3 DNA reads as TGTGCCAGCAGCTTCCAGCCGGGACTAGCGGGAGGGGATGAGCAGTTCTTC. It is translated as CASSFQPGLAGGDEQFF.

The chain carries TRBV10-3 and TRBJ2-7; D could derive from TRBD1 or TRBD2 (5 bases each). Germline loops: CDR1 ENHRY, CDR2 SYGVKD. This CDR3 region has 13 residues. Deletions cut 6 bases from V and 2 bases from J, with 11 bases between. CDR3 loop: CAIRGTTTYEQYF. The CDR3 DNA sequence: TGTGCCATCAGGGGGACCACAACCTACGAGCAGTACTTC.

The chain links TRBV4-1 to TRBJ2-7, with D tentatively TRBD1 or TRBD2 (6 bases each). Germline CDR1 is MGHRA and CDR2 is YSYEKL. The CDR3 runs 16 residues. V was cut by 0 bases and J by 3 bases, with 15 bases left in between. The CDR3 sequence: CASSQDLGGGLYEQYF. CDR3 DNA: TGCGCCAGCAGCCAAGATTTAGGGGGAGGACTCTACGAGCAGTACTTC.

The chain employs TRBV4-2 and TRBJ2-2; 12 bases align to TRBD2. The CDR3 contains 16 residues. Trimming cost V 4 bases and J 5 bases; bases outside gene matches: 5. Germline V CDR1 and CDR2: LGHNA, YNFKEQ. CDR3 sequence reads: CASSPSGRADTGELFF. CDR3 bases: TGTGCCAGCAGCCCTAGCGGGAGGGCGGATACCGGGGAGCTGTTTTTT.

This clone was seen a handful of times. The genes are TRBV5-6 and TRBJ2-3; the D gene is possibly TRBD2 (6 bases). V lost 1 base, J lost 9 bases, and 15 bases lay in between. The CDR3 has 14 residues. The germline CDR1 and CDR2 sequences are SGHDT and YYEEEE. CDR3 sequence (DNA): TGTGCCAGCAGCTTGACCGGGGGTAAGAAGACGCAGTATTTT. Translation gives CASSLTGGKKTQYF.

The V and J genes are TRBV14 and TRBJ2-7; 8 bases match TRBD1. The CDR3 runs to 13 residues. CDR1 is SGHDN and CDR2 is FVKESK in the germline V gene. The J segment lost 4 bases and the V segment lost 4 bases, leaving 3 bases of the junction unmatched. The CDR3 coding sequence is TGTGCCAGCAGCCGGAACAGGGGGTACGAGCAGTACTTC. Translating gives CASSRNRGYEQYF.

A single count supports this clone. This CDR3 reads CASRDYEQYF. CDR3 coding DNA: TGTGCCAGCAGAGACTACGAGCAGTACTTC. The gene calls are TRBV2 and TRBJ2-7, with D hard to call. V shed 6 bases and J shed 3 bases, with 3 bases lying between them. The CDR3 extends over 10 amino acids. Per germline, CDR1 SNHLY and CDR2 FYNNEI.